This TCR beta chain comes out of a study of shared clonotypes between healthy human individuals. Turning to the study itself: Every donor yielded three CD4 naive, three CD4 memory, two CD8 naive and one CD8 memory plate.

This CDR3 comprises 16 residues. Germline CDR1 reads LNHNV; CDR2 reads YYDKDF (reference sequence). V lost 1 base and J lost 2, with 12 bases in between. Samples underwent the assay at deep level. Data came from immunoSEQ multiplex PCR; TCRdb stores just in-frame clones and leaves some out. The data contain 950,000 to 1,200,000 clones, about 80% of them singletons. This rearrangement joins TRBV15 to TRBJ2-1, with a tentative D call TRBD2 (6 bases). The sample taken for sequencing was memory CD4+ T cells from PBMCs. Noted subset: CD45RA-negative fraction. The sequence came from a young man in good health. Some clones in this sample may be carry-over from other donors' samples. CDR3 in amino acids: CATSRGERVAYNEQFF. The CDR3 DNA reads as TGTGCCACCAGCAGAGGGGAGCGGGTCGCCTACAATGAGCAGTTCTTC.